This TCR beta chain was obtained from a study of T cell repertoires in cytomegalovirus infection (dated by TCRdb to about 2019). About the full investigation: The HLA type of each donor mattered for the analysis, because public TCR beta signatures pointed to carriage of CMV infection along with the matching HLA type.

Including the terminal cysteine and phenylalanine, the CDR3 comprises 15 residues. Only the CDR3 DNA stays, 45 bases, in frame from base 1. V lost 3 bases and J lost 2 bases, and the count of bases not matched to a germline gene is 5. Overall results and qualifications from the work: The ex vivo response was dominated by HLA-C-restricted CMV-specific TCR beta clonotypes, which also provided the single most frequent clonotype in two of eight donors. Carriers of CMV infection plus the relevant HLA type were discriminated by the cumulative frequency of public TCR beta family members in the study cohort and in an independent approximately 400-donor cohort.

The sequencing machine was an Illumina HiSeq 1500. The public sequencing data were trimmed at Q25 with fastp and processed into clonotypes with MiXCR by TCRdb, which kept only in-frame beta chains. CDR3 protein sequences are deduplicated, and each keeps its most common genes and DNA. The sample profile shows more than 400,000 distinct CDR3 sequences; around 27% of them were found once. The top ten hold under 15% of the sample. This clonotype occurred many times. This clone's antigen is unknown. No quality values exist for individual bases; no much larger clone is one base distant. Recombination connected TRBV12-3 or TRBV12-4 to TRBJ2-3; TRBD2 aligns with 7 central bases. Specimen: PBMCs. This clonotype originated in a human donor in good health (CMV status not recorded). Some clones in this sample may be carry-over from other donors' samples. The sequenced DNA: TGTGCCAGCAGTTTCACAGCGGGGAACACAGATACGCAGTATTTT. Translated, this is CASSFTAGNTDTQYF.